These 30 T cell receptor beta chains were sequenced from one sample in a study of blood T cells in healthy people across ages. Through a sample-barcoded 5' primer and a J-beta primer mix, a second PCR was run for roughly 6 to 11 cycles. TCRdb fed the 5' RACE reads into MiXCR, producing one record per CDR3 protein. Among about 620,000 distinct CDR3 sequences listed, about 51% were seen once. Sequenced sample: blood. The source is a woman of 80 years or more in good health.

This clonotype was recorded many times. This sequence joins TRBV6-5 and TRBJ2-1; tentative D call: TRBD2 (5 bases). The V and J ends lost 6 bases and 9 bases respectively, with 12 bases between them. Germline CDR1 is MNHEY and CDR2 is SVGAGI. The length of the CDR3 is 12 residues. The CDR3 DNA is TGTGCCAGCAGACTAGGGATCGGTGAGCAGTTCTTC. Translated: CASRLGIGEQFF.

In the case of this clonotype: One base away lies a much larger clone, so this may be a sequencing read error. This sequence joins TRBV9 and TRBJ1-2; tentatively, D is TRBD1 (5 bases). This CDR3 is built from 15 residues. Germline V CDR1 and CDR2: SGDLS, YYNGEE. V lost 0 bases and J 6 bases, leaving 15 bases between the germline ends. CDR3: CASSVAKGSVDGYTF. The CDR3 nucleotides are TGTGCCAGCAGCGTAGCGAAGGGGTCCGTCGATGGCTACACCTTC.

Worth noting for this clonotype: This may be a read error: a much more frequent sequence differs by one nucleotide. V gene TRBV15 combines with J gene TRBJ2-7; D perhaps matches TRBD1 (6 bases). The CDR3 is 13 residues long. Looked up from germline, CDR1 is LNHNV and CDR2 is YYDKDF (reference sequence). The CDR3 DNA reads TGTGCCTCCAGCAGAGATGACAGGAAAACCCAGTACTTC. It codes for CASSRDDRKTQYF.

V is TRBV19 and J is TRBJ1-2; D gene uncertain. This CDR3 has 14 residues. Germline V lookup: CDR1 LNHDA, CDR2 SQIVND (reference sequence). V lost 5 bases and J 6 bases, leaving 16 bases between the germline ends. The CDR3: CASSPDPNLDGYTF. CDR3 nucleotide sequence: TGTGCCAGTAGTCCCGATCCAAACCTTGATGGCTACACCTTC.

The rearrangement joins TRBV7-2 to TRBJ2-3; D not resolved. V shed 5 bases and J shed 6 bases, with 9 bases lying between them. This CDR3 has 12 residues. Looked up from germline, CDR1 is SGHTA and CDR2 is FQGNSA. For the CDR3, the DNA is TGTGCCAGCAGCCAGAGAATGGATACGCAGTATTTT. This codes for CASSQRMDTQYF. Variable domain in full (rest from reference TRBV7-2 and TRBJ2-3): GAGVSQSPSNKVTEKGKDVELRCDPISGHTALYWYRQSLGQGLEFLIYFQGNSAPDKSGLPSDRFSAERTGGSVSTLTIQRTQQEDSAVYLCASSQRMDTQYFGPGTRLTVL.

The CDR3 sequence: CSARGQFMSTEAFF. The CDR3 DNA reads as TGCAGTGCTAGAGGACAGTTCATGAGCACTGAAGCTTTCTTT. The J gene is TRBJ1-1, the V gene TRBV20-1; perhaps TRBD1 as D (5 bases). V was trimmed by 1 base and J by 4 bases, leaving 13 bases between them. Germline V gene lookup returns CDR1 DFQATT and CDR2 SNEGSKA (reference sequence). The CDR3 sequence is 14 residues long.

The chain combines TRBV19 with TRBJ1-5, with 7 bases lining up with TRBD1. The CDR3 loop spans 20 amino acids. V lost 7 bases, J lost 0 bases, and 21 bases stayed unmatched. Germline-derived CDR1 and CDR2 are LNHDA and SQIVND (reference sequence). The CDR3 is CASNRMAGGQRGYSNQPQHF. As DNA, the CDR3 is TGTGCCAGTAATCGAATGGCAGGGGGACAGAGAGGGTATAGCAATCAGCCCCAGCATTTT.

The chain joins TRBV2 to TRBJ1-5, with 7 bases aligning to TRBD1. V trimming: 6 bases; J trimming: 5 bases; junction bases outside the gene matches: 4. The CDR3 is 13 amino acids. Germline values: CDR1 SNHLY, CDR2 FYNNEI. Here the CDR3 reads CASRNRGYQPQHF. The CDR3 bases are TGTGCCAGCAGAAACAGGGGATATCAGCCCCAGCATTTT.

This chain links TRBV20-1 with TRBJ1-2; possible D gene TRBD1, 5 bases. The CDR3 spans 12 residues. V lost 4 bases, J lost 4 bases, and 10 bases lay in between. The germline gives CDR1 DFQATT, CDR2 SNEGSKA (reference sequence). As DNA, the CDR3 is TGCAGTGCTAAAACAGGTTTCTATGGCTACACCTTC. Its translation is CSAKTGFYGYTF.

This clonotype was seen more than once but under ten times. The chain combines TRBV6-5 with TRBJ2-2; TRBD1 agrees at 11 bases. Germline CDR1 reads MNHEY; CDR2 reads SVGAGI. V lost 4 bases, J lost 3 bases, and 4 bases stayed unmatched. The length of the CDR3 is 16 residues. CDR3 amino acids: CASSLGTGGHTGELFF. The CDR3 bases are TGTGCCAGCAGTTTGGGGACAGGGGGACACACCGGGGAGCTGTTTTTT.

The chain is built from TRBV12-3 or TRBV12-4 and TRBJ2-5, with TRBD2 identical over 11 bases. The CDR3 length is 15 residues. With V trimmed by 3 bases and J by 11 bases, 11 bases remained unmatched. CDR3 nucleotide sequence: TGTGCCAGCAGTTTGAGTAGCGGGGGGGCGGGGGAGCAGTACTTC. This sequence encodes CASSLSSGGAGEQYF.

This chain joins TRBV19 and TRBJ2-4, with 9 bases lining up with TRBD2. Losses at the gene ends were 6 bases for V and 4 bases for J; bases not matched to a gene: 10. The CDR3 is made up of 16 amino acids. Germline V gene sequence: CDR1 LNHDA, CDR2 SQIVND (reference sequence). The CDR3 sequence: CASSPVGSGSKNIQYF. As DNA, the CDR3 is TGTGCCAGTAGCCCTGTCGGTAGCGGGAGTAAAAACATTCAGTACTTC.

The J gene is TRBJ1-4, the V gene TRBV7-2, with a weak D call TRBD1 (6 bases). This CDR3 region has 15 residues. Trimming took 0 bases from V and 3 from J, leaving 8 bases between them. Germline V gene lookup returns CDR1 SGHTA and CDR2 FQGNSA. CDR3 sequence reads: CASSLADRANEKLFF. CDR3 coding DNA: TGTGCCAGCAGCTTAGCGGACAGAGCTAATGAAAAACTGTTTTTT. Drawing the rest from reference TRBV7-2 and TRBJ1-4, the complete variable domain is GAGVSQSPSNKVTEKGKDVELRCDPISGHTALYWYRQSLGQGLEFLIYFQGNSAPDKSGLPSDRFSAERTGGSVSTLTIQRTQQEDSAVYLCASSLADRANEKLFFGSGTQLSVL.

This clonotype was counted ten times or more. The gene calls are TRBV11-1 and TRBJ1-2; D remains ambiguous. Germline V gene sequence: CDR1 SGHAT, CDR2 FQDESV (reference sequence). Trimming pared 0 bases from V and 4 bases from J, leaving 9 bases between. The CDR3 has 14 amino acids. The CDR3 is CASSLAWAGYGYTF. The CDR3 region has the DNA TGTGCCAGCAGCTTAGCATGGGCTGGCTATGGCTACACCTTC.

The chain recombines TRBV12-3 or TRBV12-4 with TRBJ2-7, with D perhaps matching TRBD1 (6 bases). The CDR3 spans 15 residues. Trimming left V 5 bases short and J 1 base short, with 15 bases between. This CDR3 reads CASSRGQFSSYEQYF. In nucleotides, the CDR3 is TGTGCCAGCAGTCGAGGACAGTTTTCATCCTACGAGCAGTACTTC.

The CDR3 DNA is TGTTCCCCCTTCTGCGTTTGCGAGCAGTACTTC. Its protein product is CSPFCVCEQYF. This chain joins TRBV10-3 and TRBJ2-7, with D uncertain. The CDR3 consists of 11 residues. Germline CDR1 is ENHRY and CDR2 is SYGVKD.

The chain employs TRBV12-3 or TRBV12-4 and TRBJ2-7, with a tentative D call TRBD1 (5 bases). TRBJ2-5 explains the end of the DNA better; the J call may be wrong. This CDR3 spans 14 amino acids. CDR3 in amino acids: CAGTPYAGSETQYF. CDR3 DNA sequence: TGTGCCGGCACTCCTTACGCAGGGTCGGAGACCCAGTACTTC.

This chain joins TRBV5-6 and TRBJ1-1, with TRBD1 matching over 9 bases. Unmatched junction bases numbered 4, after V lost 4 bases and J lost 9 bases. This CDR3 region has 12 residues. Germline V gene data show CDR1 as SGHDT and CDR2 as YYEEEE. CDR3 sequence (DNA): TGTGCCAGCAGCCTGGACAGGGGTCAAGCTTTCTTT. It codes for CASSLDRGQAFF. Full variable domain (outside the CDR3, taken from reference TRBV5-6 and TRBJ1-1): DAGVTQSPTHLIKTRGQQVTLRCSPKSGHDTVSWYQQALGQGPQFIFQYYEEEERQRGNFPDRFSGHQFPNYSSELNVNALLLGDSALYLCASSLDRGQAFFGQGTRLTVV.

This clonotype was counted many times. V and J are TRBV5-1 and TRBJ2-3; the match to TRBD1 covers 9 bases. CDR1 and CDR2 (germline): SGHRS, YFSETQ. After removal of 0 bases from V and 3 bases from J, the junction contained 2 bases not matched to a gene. CDR3 length: 15 amino acids. CDR3 nucleotides: TGCGCCAGCAGCTTGGAGGGACAGGGAACAGATACGCAGTATTTT. Protein sequence: CASSLEGQGTDTQYF.

The chain is built from TRBV4-1 and TRBJ2-1, with D perhaps TRBD2 (6 bases). The DNA end favors TRBJ2-7, so the J call may be wrong. The CDR3 is 17 amino acids. Per the germline V gene, CDR1 is MGHRA and CDR2 is YSYEKL. CDR3 coding DNA: TGCGCCAGCAGCCCCCAGGGCGCCAGCGGGCGGTACAATGAGCAGTACTTC. This codes for CASSPQGASGRYNEQYF.

On this clonotype itself: A much larger clone lies a single base off, so this may be a read error. The chain has TRBV5-5 and TRBJ2-7; D unclear. This CDR3 contains 13 residues. CDR1 and CDR2 (germline): SGHKS, YYEKEE (reference sequence). Trimming left V 5 bases short and J 2 bases short, with 11 bases between. The CDR3 DNA follows: TGTGCCAGCAGTTGTACACCGCCCTACGAGCAGTACTTC. As protein: CASSCTPPYEQYF.

This clonotype was counted at least ten times. The chain is built from TRBV12-3 or TRBV12-4 and TRBJ2-1, with 11 bases aligning to TRBD2. The trim removed 6 bases at V and 4 bases at J, leaving 11 bases unmatched. CDR3 length: 17 residues. The CDR3, as DNA: TGTGCCAGCAGACCCGGGACCCTAGCGGGGGGTTACAATGAGCAGTTCTTC. This encodes CASRPGTLAGGYNEQFF.

The gene calls are TRBV6-5 and TRBJ2-7, with a possible D match to TRBD2 (5 bases). Germline V gene sequence: CDR1 MNHEY, CDR2 SVGAGI. Trimming took 2 bases from V and 2 from J, leaving 16 bases between them. This CDR3 contains 16 residues. In nucleotides, the CDR3 is TGTGCCAGCAGTTACAATCCGCGGGCGACCCCCTACGAGCAGTACTTC. Amino acids: CASSYNPRATPYEQYF.

As DNA, the CDR3 is TGTGCCAGCAGCTCAAGACGGCCCCGGCGGGACGAGCAGTACTTC. Its protein product is CASSSRRPRRDEQYF. The chain has TRBV12-3 or TRBV12-4 and TRBJ2-5; possibly TRBD2 for D (5 bases). Matching the DNA end better, TRBJ2-7 makes the J call doubtful. The CDR3 consists of 15 residues.

CDR3 in amino acids: CASSSHRGRLSYEQYF. The CDR3 nucleotides read TGTGCCAGCAGCTCCCACAGGGGCCGCCTGTCCTACGAGCAGTACTTC. The chain uses TRBV14 and TRBJ2-7; 7 bases align to TRBD1. The CDR3 runs 16 residues. CDR1 is SGHDN, CDR2 FVKESK, per germline. V shed 5 bases, J shed 1 base, and the junction held 11 bases outside the gene matches.

This clonotype was seen repeatedly, ten times or more. This chain joins TRBV4-1 and TRBJ1-5; D gene unclear. Trimming took 0 bases from V and 0 from J, leaving 15 bases between them. This CDR3 is 18 amino acids long. The germline V gene encodes CDR1 MGHRA and CDR2 YSYEKL. The CDR3 loop is CASSQDPDGDYSNQPQHF. In DNA form, the CDR3 reads TGCGCCAGCAGCCAAGATCCCGACGGGGATTATAGCAATCAGCCCCAGCATTTT.

The chain is built from TRBV19 and TRBJ2-7; tentative D call: TRBD1 (6 bases). The CDR3 sequence is 14 residues long. The V gene's germline CDR1 is LNHDA and CDR2 SQIVND (reference sequence). Deletions cut 1 base from V and 3 bases from J, with 10 bases between. CDR3 residues: CASSIGLGGYEQYF. The CDR3 region has the DNA TGTGCCAGTAGTATAGGCCTAGGGGGCTACGAGCAGTACTTC.

A single count supports this clonotype. The chain links TRBV4-1 to TRBJ2-3, with a possible D match to TRBD2 (5 bases). The V end lost 0 bases, the J end lost 1 base, and 8 bases lay between the germline ends. CDR1 and CDR2 (germline): MGHRA, YSYEKL. There are 15 residues in the CDR3. In DNA form, the CDR3 reads TGCGCCAGCAGCCAAGAAGGACTGCGCACAGATACGCAGTATTTT. Translated: CASSQEGLRTDTQYF.

The chain has TRBV10-3 and TRBJ2-1, with 10 bases identical to TRBD1. The V gene's germline CDR1 is ENHRY and CDR2 SYGVKD. With 7 bases clipped from V and 5 bases from J, the junction kept 5 bases outside the gene matches. This CDR3 contains 14 residues. CDR3 DNA: TGTGCCATCACCGGGACAGGGGACCACAATGAGCAGTTCTTC. Amino acids: CAITGTGDHNEQFF.

A word on this clonotype: A read error may explain this, as a much larger clone is one base away. The V call is TRBV5-1, the J call TRBJ2-3; 11 nucleotides match TRBD2. CDR1 and CDR2 from the germline V gene are SGHRS and YFSETQ. This CDR3 comprises 17 residues. Here the CDR3 DNA reads TGCGCCGGCAGCGAAGCGCGGACTAGCGGGAGCACAGATACGCAGTATTTT. Its translation: CAGSEARTSGSTDTQYF. Together with reference TRBV5-1 and TRBJ2-3, the CDR3 gives the full variable domain: KAGVTQTPRYLIKTRGQQVTLSCSPISGHRSVSWYQQTPGQGLQFLFEYFSETQRNKGNFPGRFSGRQFSNSRSEMNVSTLELGDSALYLCAGSEARTSGSTDTQYFGPGTRLTVL.